This T cell receptor (beta chain) was sequenced in a study of control samples from healthy donors and cancer patients. The data were produced by immunoSEQ multiplex PCR, yet TCRdb's version contains in-frame clones alone and is incomplete. The sample contains approximately 170,000 clones, more than 85% of which appear only once. Germline values: CDR1 MNHEY, CDR2 SVGEGT. This CDR3 is built from 12 residues. V gave up 0 bases and J gave up 9 bases, with 8 bases separating them. The chain carries TRBV6-2 or TRBV6-3 and TRBJ2-5, with D possibly being TRBD1 or TRBD2 (5 bases each). Sequencing was done on a sample of blood. This receptor was obtained from a woman aged 25-40 years in good health. CDR3 bases: TGTGCCAGCAGTTACTCTAGAGGGGCCCAGTACTTC. It yields the protein CASSYSRGAQYF.